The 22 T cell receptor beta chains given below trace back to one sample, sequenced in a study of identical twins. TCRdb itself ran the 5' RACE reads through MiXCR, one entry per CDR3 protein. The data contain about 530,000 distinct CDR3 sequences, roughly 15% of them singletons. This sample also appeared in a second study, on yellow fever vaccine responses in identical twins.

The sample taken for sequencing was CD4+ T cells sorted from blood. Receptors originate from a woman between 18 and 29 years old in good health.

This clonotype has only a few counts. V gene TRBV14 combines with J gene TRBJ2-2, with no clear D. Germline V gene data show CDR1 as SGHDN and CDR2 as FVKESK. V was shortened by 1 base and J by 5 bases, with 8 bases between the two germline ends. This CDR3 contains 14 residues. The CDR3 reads CASSQAQLTGELFF. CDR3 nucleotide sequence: TGTGCCAGCAGCCAAGCTCAGTTGACCGGGGAGCTGTTTTTT.

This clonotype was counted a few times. The CDR3 DNA is TGCGCCAGCAGCTTGGCTAGACAGAGCCTCCAAGAGACCCAGTACTTC. It yields the protein CASSLARQSLQETQYF. The chain couples TRBV5-1 to TRBJ2-5; D is possibly TRBD1 (5 bases). Germline loops: CDR1 SGHRS, CDR2 YFSETQ. CDR3 length: 16 amino acids. V was clipped by 0 bases and J by 1 base, with 13 bases between them.

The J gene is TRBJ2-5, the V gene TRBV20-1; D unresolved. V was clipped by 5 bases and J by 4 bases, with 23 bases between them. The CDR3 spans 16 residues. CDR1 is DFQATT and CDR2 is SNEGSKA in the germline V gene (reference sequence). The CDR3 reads CSAPPHPGSGVETQYF. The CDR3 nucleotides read TGCAGTGCTCCTCCCCACCCCGGGTCCGGAGTAGAGACCCAGTACTTC.

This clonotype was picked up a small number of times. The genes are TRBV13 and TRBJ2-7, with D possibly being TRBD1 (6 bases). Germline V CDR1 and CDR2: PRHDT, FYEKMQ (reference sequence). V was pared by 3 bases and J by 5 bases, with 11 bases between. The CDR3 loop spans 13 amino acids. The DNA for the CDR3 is TGTGCCAGCAGCTTTGACAGGATGGACGAGCAGTACTTC. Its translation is CASSFDRMDEQYF.

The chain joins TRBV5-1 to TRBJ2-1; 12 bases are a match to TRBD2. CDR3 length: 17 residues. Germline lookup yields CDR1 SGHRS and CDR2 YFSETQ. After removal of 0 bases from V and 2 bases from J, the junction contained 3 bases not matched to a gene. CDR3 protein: CASSLEASGRAYNEQFF. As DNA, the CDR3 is TGCGCCAGCAGCTTGGAGGCTAGCGGGAGGGCCTACAATGAGCAGTTCTTC.

CDR3 DNA sequence: TGTGCCAGCAGTTCGGGAACAGGGGTAGGGTCTGGAAACACCATATATTTT. Its translation is CASSSGTGVGSGNTIYF. The chain links TRBV28 to TRBJ1-3; 7 bases match TRBD1. The V gene's germline CDR1 is MDHEN and CDR2 SYDVKM. V dropped 4 bases and J dropped 1; count of bases not matched to a gene: 10. The CDR3 has 17 residues.

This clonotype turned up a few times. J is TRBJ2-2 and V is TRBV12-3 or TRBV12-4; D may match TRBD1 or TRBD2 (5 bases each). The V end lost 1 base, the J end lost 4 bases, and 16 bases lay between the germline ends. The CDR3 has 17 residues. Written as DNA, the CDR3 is TGTGCCAGCAGTTTAGGTGGTATGGGACGGTCCACCGGGGAGCTGTTTTTT. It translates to CASSLGGMGRSTGELFF.

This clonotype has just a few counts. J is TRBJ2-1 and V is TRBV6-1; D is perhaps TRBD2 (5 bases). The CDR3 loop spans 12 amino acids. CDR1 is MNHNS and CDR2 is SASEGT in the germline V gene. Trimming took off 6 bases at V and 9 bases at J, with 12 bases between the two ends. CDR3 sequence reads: CASRKDFSEQFF. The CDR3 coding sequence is TGTGCCAGCAGGAAGGACTTCAGTGAGCAGTTCTTC.

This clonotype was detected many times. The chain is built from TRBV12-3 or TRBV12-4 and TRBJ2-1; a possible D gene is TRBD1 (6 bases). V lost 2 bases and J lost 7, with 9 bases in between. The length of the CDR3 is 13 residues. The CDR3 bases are TGTGCCAGCAGTTTAACAGGGCGGAATGAGCAGTTCTTC. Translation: CASSLTGRNEQFF.

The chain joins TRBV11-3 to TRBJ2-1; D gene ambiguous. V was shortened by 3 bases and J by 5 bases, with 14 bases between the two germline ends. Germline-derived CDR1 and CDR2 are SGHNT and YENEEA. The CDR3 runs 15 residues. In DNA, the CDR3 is TGTGCCAGCAGCTTGGCGTTTCTTACCAACAATGAGCAGTTCTTC. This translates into CASSLAFLTNNEQFF.

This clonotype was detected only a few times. DNA of the CDR3: TGCGCCAGCAGCCCGACGAGCGGGGACATTCAGTACTTC. Protein: CASSPTSGDIQYF. V and J are TRBV5-1 and TRBJ2-4; 7 bases match TRBD2. Germline-derived CDR1 and CDR2 are SGHRS and YFSETQ. This CDR3 spans 13 amino acids. Trimming at V came to 4 bases and at J to 8 bases, leaving 6 bases not matched to a gene.

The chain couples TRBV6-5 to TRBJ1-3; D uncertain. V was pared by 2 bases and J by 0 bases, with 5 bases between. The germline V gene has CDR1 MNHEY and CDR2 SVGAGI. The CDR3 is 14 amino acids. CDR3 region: CASSYASSGNTIYF. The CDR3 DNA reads TGTGCCAGCAGTTACGCCAGCTCTGGAAACACCATATATTTT.

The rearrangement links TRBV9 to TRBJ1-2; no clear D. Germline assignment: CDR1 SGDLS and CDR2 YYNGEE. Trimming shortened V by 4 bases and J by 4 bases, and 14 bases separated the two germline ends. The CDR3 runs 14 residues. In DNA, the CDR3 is TGTGCCAGCAGCACCCGGGCAGAAGCCTATGGCTACACCTTC. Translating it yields CASSTRAEAYGYTF.

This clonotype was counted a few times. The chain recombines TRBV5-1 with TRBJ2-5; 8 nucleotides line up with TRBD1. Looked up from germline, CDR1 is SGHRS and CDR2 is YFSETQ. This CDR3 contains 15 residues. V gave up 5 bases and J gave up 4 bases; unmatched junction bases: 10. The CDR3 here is CASSRERTGRETQYF. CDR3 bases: TGCGCCAGCAGTAGGGAACGGACAGGGCGAGAGACCCAGTACTTC.

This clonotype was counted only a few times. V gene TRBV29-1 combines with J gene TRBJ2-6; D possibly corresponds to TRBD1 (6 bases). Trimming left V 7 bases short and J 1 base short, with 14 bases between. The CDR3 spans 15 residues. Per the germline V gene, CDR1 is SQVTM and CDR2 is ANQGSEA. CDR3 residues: CSANLQGSGANVLTF. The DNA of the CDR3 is TGCAGCGCCAACCTACAGGGATCTGGGGCCAACGTCCTGACTTTC. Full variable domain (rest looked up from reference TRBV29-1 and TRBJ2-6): SAVISQKPSRDICQRGTSLTIQCQVDSQVTMMFWYRQQPGQSLTLIATANQGSEATYESGFVIDKFPISRPNLTFSTLTVSNMSPEDSSIYLCSANLQGSGANVLTFGAGSRLTVL.

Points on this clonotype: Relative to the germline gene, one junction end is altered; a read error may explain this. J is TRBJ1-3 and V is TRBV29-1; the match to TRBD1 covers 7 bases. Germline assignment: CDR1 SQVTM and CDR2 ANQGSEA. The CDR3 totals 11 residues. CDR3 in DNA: TGCAGCGTTGAAGATAGGAGGGACAGAAGTTTT. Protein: CSVEDRRDRSF. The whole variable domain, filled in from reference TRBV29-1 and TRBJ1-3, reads SAVISQKPSRDICQRGTSLTIQCQVDSQVTMMFWYRQQPGQSLTLIATANQGSEATYESGFVIDKFPISRPNLTFSTLTVSNMSPEDSSIYLCSVEDRRDRSFGEGSWLTVV.

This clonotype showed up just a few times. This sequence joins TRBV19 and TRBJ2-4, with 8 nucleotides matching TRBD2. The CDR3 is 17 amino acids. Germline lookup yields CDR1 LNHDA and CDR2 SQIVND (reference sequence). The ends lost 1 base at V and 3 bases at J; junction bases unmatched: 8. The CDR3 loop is CASSIGAGVLVKNIQYF. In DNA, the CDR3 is TGTGCCAGTAGTATAGGAGCGGGAGTCTTGGTCAAAAACATTCAGTACTTC.

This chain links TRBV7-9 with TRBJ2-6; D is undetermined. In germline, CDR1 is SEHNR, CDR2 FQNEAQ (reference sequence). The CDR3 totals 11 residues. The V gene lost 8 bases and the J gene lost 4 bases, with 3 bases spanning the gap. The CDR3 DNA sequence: TGTGCCAGCGGGGGGGCCAACGTCCTGACTTTC. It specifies CASGGANVLTF.

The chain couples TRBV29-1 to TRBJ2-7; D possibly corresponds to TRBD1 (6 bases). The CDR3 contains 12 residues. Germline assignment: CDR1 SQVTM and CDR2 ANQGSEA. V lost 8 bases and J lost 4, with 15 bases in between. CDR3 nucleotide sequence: TGCAGCCCTGCTAGGGGGTGGTACGAGCAGTACTTC. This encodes CSPARGWYEQYF.

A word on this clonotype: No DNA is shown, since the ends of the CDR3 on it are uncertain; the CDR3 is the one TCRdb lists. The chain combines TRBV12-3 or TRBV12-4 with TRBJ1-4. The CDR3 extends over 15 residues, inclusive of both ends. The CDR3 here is CASSPGGQLMKNCFF.

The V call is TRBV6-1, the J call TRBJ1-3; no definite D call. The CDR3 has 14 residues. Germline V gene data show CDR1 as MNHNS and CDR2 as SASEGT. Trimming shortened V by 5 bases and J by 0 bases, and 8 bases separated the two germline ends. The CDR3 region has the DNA TGTGCCAGCAGTACGCAGAGCTCTGGAAACACCATATATTTT. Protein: CASSTQSSGNTIYF.

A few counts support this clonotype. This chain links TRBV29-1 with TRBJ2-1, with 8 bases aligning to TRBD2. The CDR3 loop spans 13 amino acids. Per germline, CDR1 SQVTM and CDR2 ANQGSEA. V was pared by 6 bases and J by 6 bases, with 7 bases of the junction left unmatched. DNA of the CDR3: TGCAGCGTCCCGGGACTAGGCCTCAATGAGCAGTTCTTC. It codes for CSVPGLGLNEQFF.